These 21 T cell receptor beta chains were all obtained from the same sample, sequenced in a study of patients and donors after allogeneic stem cell transplantation. TCRdb re-analysed the RT-PCR reads in MiXCR, keeping a single row per CDR3 protein. The sample gives under 200,000 distinct CDR3 sequences, roughly 31% of which show up once; around 3.2% is in the top ten. Sequenced sample: blood, either unsorted or a sorted T cell fraction (not recorded which). These receptors all stem from a human donor who was either an allogeneic HSCT recipient or a stem cell or donor lymphocyte infusion donor (not recorded which). It is not recorded whose cells these are; they may come from a transplant donor.

This clonotype was recorded a few times. The chain joins TRBV28 to TRBJ2-5; TRBD2 aligns across 8 bases. CDR3 length equals 13 residues. Germline-derived CDR1 and CDR2 are MDHEN and SYDVKM. Trimming took 7 bases from V and 5 from J; bases not matched to a gene: 6. The CDR3 is CASIPAGEETQYF. The CDR3 nucleotides are TGTGCCAGCATTCCAGCGGGAGAGGAGACCCAGTACTTC.

This clonotype occurred a few times. The V and J genes are TRBV11-2 and TRBJ2-5; perhaps TRBD1 as D (6 bases). Trimming removed 2 bases at V and 5 bases at J, with 15 bases between. From germline, CDR1 is SGHAT and CDR2 FQNNGV. This CDR3 has 15 residues. CDR3 sequence reads: CASSLYQGSWETQYF. The CDR3 DNA follows: TGTGCCAGCAGCTTATACCAGGGGTCTTGGGAGACCCAGTACTTC.

This clonotype showed up just a few times. The chain links TRBV20-1 to TRBJ2-1, with unresolved D. Trimming removed 0 bases at V and 9 bases at J, with 6 bases between. Germline V gene sequence: CDR1 DFQATT, CDR2 SNEGSKA (reference sequence). The CDR3 sequence is 11 residues long. The CDR3 region is CSARDILEQFF. The DNA of the CDR3 is TGCAGTGCTAGAGATATCCTTGAGCAGTTCTTC.

The J gene is TRBJ2-2, the V gene TRBV16; tentative D call: TRBD2 (5 bases). The germline V and J ends were trimmed by 0 bases and 6 bases, with 11 bases remaining between them. This CDR3 comprises 15 residues. The V gene's germline CDR1 is KGHSY and CDR2 FQNENV. The CDR3 here is CASSQSRSGAGELFF. The CDR3, as DNA: TGTGCCAGCAGCCAATCCCGCTCCGGGGCCGGGGAGCTGTTTTTT. The full variable domain, in which reference TRBV16 and TRBJ2-2 provide the parts outside the CDR3, is GEEVAQTPKHLVRGEGQKAKLYCAPIKGHSYVFWYQQVLKNEFKFLISFQNENVFDETGMPKERFSAKCLPNSPCSLEIQATKLEDSAVYFCASSQSRSGAGELFFGEGSRLTVL.

The V call is TRBV7-9, the J call TRBJ2-5; 8 nucleotides line up with TRBD2. CDR1 and CDR2 from the germline V gene are SEHNR and FQNEAQ (reference sequence). The CDR3 length is 16 residues. V trimming: 5 bases; J trimming: 2 bases; junction bases outside the gene matches: 10. CDR3 in DNA: TGTGCCAGCAGCCACGGGACTAGAAGAGGTCAAGAGACCCAGTACTTC. Amino acids: CASSHGTRRGQETQYF.

Ten or more counts support this clonotype. The chain joins TRBV5-1 to TRBJ2-2; TRBD1 might be the D (5 bases). Germline V gives CDR1 SGHRS, CDR2 YFSETQ. The CDR3 length is 15 residues. V lost 2 bases to trimming and J lost 1 base, with 9 bases between them. The CDR3 DNA sequence: TGCGCCAGCAGCTTTGTTCAGGGGAACACCGGGGAGCTGTTTTTT. Residues: CASSFVQGNTGELFF. Using reference TRBV5-1 and TRBJ2-2 for the parts outside the CDR3, the full variable domain is KAGVTQTPRYLIKTRGQQVTLSCSPISGHRSVSWYQQTPGQGLQFLFEYFSETQRNKGNFPGRFSGRQFSNSRSEMNVSTLELGDSALYLCASSFVQGNTGELFFGEGSRLTVL.

The rearrangement uses TRBV24-1 and TRBJ2-3; D is possibly TRBD2 (6 bases). Trimming took 3 bases from V and 6 from J, leaving 15 bases between them. The CDR3 contains 15 residues. In germline, CDR1 is KGHDR, CDR2 SFDVKD. In DNA form, the CDR3 reads TGTGCCACCAGTGATCCCAGGGCCAGCGGGGATACGCAGTATTTT. This gives the protein CATSDPRASGDTQYF.

The chain combines TRBV9 with TRBJ2-7; 12 nucleotides line up with TRBD1. The ends lost 0 bases at V and 6 bases at J; junction bases unmatched: 7. CDR1 and CDR2 (germline): SGDLS, YYNGEE. The CDR3 runs 16 residues. The CDR3: CASSVEWGQGAAEQYF. The CDR3 DNA follows: TGTGCCAGCAGCGTAGAGTGGGGACAGGGGGCGGCCGAGCAGTACTTC. The full variable domain, rest sourced from reference TRBV9 and TRBJ2-7, is DSGVTQTPKHLITATGQRVTLRCSPRSGDLSVYWYQQSLDQGLQFLIQYYNGEERAKGNILERFSAQQFPDLHSELNLSSLELGDSALYFCASSVEWGQGAAEQYFGPGTRLTVT.

This clonotype was counted only a few times. The chain links TRBV24-1 to TRBJ1-2; no definite D call. The CDR3 length is 14 residues. The germline CDR1 and CDR2 sequences are KGHDR and SFDVKD. V shed 1 base and J shed 2 bases, with 7 bases lying between them. The CDR3 loop is CATSDFRENYGYTF. DNA for the CDR3: TGTGCCACCAGTGATTTTAGGGAAAACTATGGCTACACCTTC.

The chain employs TRBV6-5 and TRBJ2-7, with D possibly TRBD2 on 6 matching bases. V gave up 6 bases and J gave up 1 base, with 13 bases separating them. The V gene's germline CDR1 is MNHEY and CDR2 SVGAGI. The CDR3 contains 14 residues. CDR3 loop: CASRGSGVSYEQYF. In DNA, the CDR3 is TGTGCCAGCAGGGGTAGCGGTGTTTCCTACGAGCAGTACTTC.

Turning to this clonotype: This is likely a read error, given that the CDR3 carries no conserved phenylalanine or tryptophan at its end. V usage is TRBV4-2 and J usage is TRBJ1-5; the D gene is possibly TRBD1 (5 bases). V lost 4 bases and J lost 6, with 13 bases in between. The CDR3 length is 14 residues. Germline loops: CDR1 LGHNA, CDR2 YNFKEQ. This CDR3 reads CASSPDKFGQPQHL. The CDR3 DNA reads TGTGCCAGCAGCCCGGACAAGTTTGGTCAGCCCCAGCATTTG.

The V gene is TRBV21-1, the J gene TRBJ2-7; the table gives TRBD1 as D, unverified against the DNA. TRBV21-1 is a pseudogene. The CDR3 is 15 amino acids. CDR3 in DNA: TGTGCCAGCAGCAAAGTCGACAGGCTCACCTACGAGCAGTACTTC. As protein: CASSKVDRLTYEQYF.

This clonotype was recorded a few times. The rearrangement links TRBV7-2 to TRBJ1-6, with D uncertain. CDR1 and CDR2 (germline): SGHTA, FQGNSA. This CDR3 comprises 15 residues. V was clipped by 5 bases and J by 7 bases, with 15 bases between them. The CDR3 DNA reads TGTGCCAGCAGCCCCATTGGAAAGCTGAATTCACCCCTCCACTTT. Its translation is CASSPIGKLNSPLHF.

The chain carries TRBV12-3 or TRBV12-4 and TRBJ2-2, with 10 nucleotides matching TRBD1. Losses at the gene ends were 5 bases for V and 6 bases for J; bases not matched to a gene: 3. The CDR3 has 14 residues. The CDR3 DNA reads TGTGCCAGCAGTGTGGGACAGGGGTCCGGGGAGCTGTTTTTT. It yields the protein CASSVGQGSGELFF.

There are a few counts of this clonotype. The genes are TRBV5-1 and TRBJ1-1; 8 positions match TRBD1. Germline assignment: CDR1 SGHRS and CDR2 YFSETQ. The CDR3 has 15 residues. After removal of 1 base from V and 7 bases from J, the junction contained 9 bases not matched to a gene. CDR3 nucleotide sequence: TGCGCCAGCAGCTTGTTCGGGACAGGAGCCCTTGAAGCTTTCTTT. Its protein is CASSLFGTGALEAFF.

This chain uses TRBV10-3 with TRBJ2-7, with D possibly being TRBD2 (6 bases). Germline values: CDR1 ENHRY, CDR2 SYGVKD. This CDR3 comprises 13 residues. V shed 0 bases and J shed 7 bases, with 10 bases lying between them. The CDR3 region is CAISESPGREQYF. Written as DNA, the CDR3 is TGTGCCATCAGTGAGTCCCCAGGGAGGGAGCAGTACTTC.

The chain combines TRBV6-5 with TRBJ2-1; 12 bases are shared with TRBD2. This CDR3 has 14 residues. Germline V CDR1 and CDR2: MNHEY, SVGAGI. V gave up 6 bases and J gave up 8 bases; unmatched junction bases: 5. CDR3 region: CASRGLAGLHEQFF. CDR3 sequence (DNA): TGTGCCAGCAGGGGACTAGCGGGCCTCCATGAGCAGTTCTTC.

The chain is built from TRBV9 and TRBJ2-7, with 7 bases lining up with TRBD2. The CDR3 is made up of 14 amino acids. The germline V gene encodes CDR1 SGDLS and CDR2 YYNGEE. The trim removed 6 bases at V and 5 bases at J, leaving 11 bases unmatched. The chain's CDR3 is CASNPSGTPDEQYF. The CDR3 bases are TGTGCCAGCAACCCTAGCGGAACACCTGACGAGCAGTACTTC.

The chain joins TRBV29-1 to TRBJ2-2, with a weak D call TRBD1 (6 bases). This CDR3 region has 16 residues. V was cut by 6 bases and J by 1 base, with 18 bases left in between. Germline-derived CDR1 and CDR2 are SQVTM and ANQGSEA. The CDR3 spells CSVGLMPGQNTGELFF. As DNA, the CDR3 is TGCAGCGTCGGACTGATGCCGGGACAGAACACCGGGGAGCTGTTTTTT.

The chain uses TRBV5-1 and TRBJ1-1, with D unresolved. CDR3 length equals 13 residues. The ends were cut back, 2 bases at V and 1 base at J, with 6 bases in the middle. The germline V gene has CDR1 SGHRS and CDR2 YFSETQ. The CDR3 reads CASSFTRNTEAFF. The CDR3 DNA reads as TGCGCCAGCAGCTTCACAAGGAACACTGAAGCTTTCTTT.

This sequence joins TRBV20-1 and TRBJ1-2; TRBD1 is a possible D gene (5 bases). Trimming shortened V by 4 bases and J by 4 bases, and 13 bases separated the two germline ends. The germline V gene has CDR1 DFQATT and CDR2 SNEGSKA (reference sequence). The CDR3 sequence is 13 residues long. The CDR3 protein is CSAIRDGLYGYTF. CDR3 DNA: TGCAGTGCTATTCGGGACGGCCTCTATGGCTACACCTTC.